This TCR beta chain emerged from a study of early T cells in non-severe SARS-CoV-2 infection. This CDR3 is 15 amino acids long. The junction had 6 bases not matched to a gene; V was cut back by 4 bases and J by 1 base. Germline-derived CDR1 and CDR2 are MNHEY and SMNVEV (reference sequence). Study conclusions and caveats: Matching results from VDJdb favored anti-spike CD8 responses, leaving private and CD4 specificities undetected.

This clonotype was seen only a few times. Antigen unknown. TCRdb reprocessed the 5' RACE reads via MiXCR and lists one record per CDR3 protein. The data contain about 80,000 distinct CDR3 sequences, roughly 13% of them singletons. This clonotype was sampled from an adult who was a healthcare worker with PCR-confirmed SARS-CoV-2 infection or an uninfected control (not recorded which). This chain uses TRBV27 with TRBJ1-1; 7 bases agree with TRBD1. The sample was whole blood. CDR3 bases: TGTGCCAGCAGTTCGTCCGGGACAGCGAACACTGAAGCTTTCTTT. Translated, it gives CASSSSGTANTEAFF.